This T cell receptor (beta chain) was sequenced in a study of response to subunit inactivated influenza vaccine. TCRdb used MiXCR to reprocess the RT-PCR reads, holding one entry per CDR3 protein. The sample has hundreds of thousands of distinct CDR3 sequences, 11% seen once; the top ten hold 8% to 13%. V lost 3 bases, J lost 7 bases, and 13 bases lay in between. Germline values: CDR1 DFQATT, CDR2 SNEGSKA (reference sequence). CDR3 length: 12 amino acids. The table lists this clonotype with a few counts. The data were also submitted as part of a second study, on T cells expressing NK-cell markers. That study adds: 5'RACE template switching built TCR beta cDNA with unique molecular identifiers. In sorted CD3+CD56+NKG2C+, CD3+CD56+NKG2C- and CD3+CD56-NKG2C+ T cells, TCR beta repertoires were obtained. HCMV seropositivity marked most of the eight sequenced donors; one was seronegative. These clonotypes, the leaders elsewhere, also led the CD3+CD56-NKG2C+ fraction in a few donors.

Specimen: PBMCs from blood, collected on the day of vaccination. The sequence came from a man over 45 who received an inactivated influenza vaccine. The rearrangement joins TRBV20-1 to TRBJ2-7; TRBD1 might be the D (5 bases). CDR3: CSASRGFEEQYF. As DNA, the CDR3 is TGCAGTGCTAGTAGGGGTTTCGAGGAGCAGTACTTC.